This is a list of T cell receptor beta chains from one sample in a study of T cells after yellow fever vaccination. TCRdb recomputed calls from the 5' RACE reads with MiXCR, one row per CDR3 protein. The sample has 150,000 to 200,000 distinct CDR3 sequences; around 9.7% are singletons. Sequenced material: CD8+ T cells sorted from PBMCs, taken 45 days after the yellow fever booster vaccination. The receptors were sampled from a man younger than 35 who received the YFV17D yellow fever vaccine. CDR3s include the opening cysteine and the closing phenylalanine or tryptophan. Fields, in order: D gene, V gene, CDR3 length, CDR3 protein. A D gene is named only where the DNA matches it firmly.

>.|TRBV15|15
CATSRGLRGGETQYF
>.|TRBV5-5|15
CASSLGDVVAGELFF
>.|TRBV7-9|16
CASSFDAASSGNTIYF
>.|TRBV7-9|15
CASSLEVGGTYEQYF
>TRBD1|TRBV11-2|12
CASSPRQGGYTF
>TRBD2|TRBV30|13
CACYLGLSETQYF
>.|TRBV20-1|17
CSAEGLVDSFSGNTIYF
>.|TRBV7-9|17
CASSWVDSQIGNQPQHF
>.|TRBV5-8|14
CASSGRDSNQPQHF
>.|TRBV29-1|16
CSVEGLNGMKEYEQYF
>TRBD2|TRBV6-6|17
CASSYYFGGVSYNEQFF
>.|TRBV7-9|12
CASSRLSETQYF
>.|TRBV7-9|16
CASSSPLPGAENTIYF
>.|TRBV30|13
CAWSNQPLYGYTF
>.|TRBV4-2|15
CASSQDRGPNTEAFF
>TRBD1|TRBV30|14
CAWSERDRDYEQYF
>TRBD1|TRBV7-3|15
CASSLLGQAGTEAFF
>.|TRBV12-3/TRBV12-4|12
CASSPSGTEAFF
>TRBD1|TRBV6-2/TRBV6-3|16
CASSYSRTGGPYEQYF
>.|TRBV6-5|15
CASSYSIGGSYGYTF
>TRBD1|TRBV4-3|17
CASSQDLGTGVTGELFF
>.|TRBV6-2/TRBV6-3|15
CASIPQGLAKNIQYF
>.|TRBV20-1|15
CSASLRDKLAYEQYF
>TRBD2|TRBV6-5|14
CASSGGAGADTQYF
>TRBD2|TRBV12-3/TRBV12-4|14
CASTLGGVTDTQYF
>.|TRBV7-2|15
CASSLEGLLQETQYF
>TRBD1|TRBV4-1|15
CASSQVETGPYEQYF
>.|TRBV6-5|15
CASSYAGSHTGELFF
>.|TRBV12-3/TRBV12-4|11
CASSPAGRAFF
>.|TRBV4-2|16
CASSQVSGQMNTEAFF
>.|TRBV6-2/TRBV6-3|16
CASSYSISGPRGTQYF
>TRBD2|TRBV29-1|15
CSLYTTSGGEETQYF
>.|TRBV5-5|15
CASIIEQSTYNEQFF